These T cell receptor beta chains were read from a single sample in a study of blood T cell repertoires in COVID-19. Data came from immunoSEQ multiplex PCR; TCRdb stores just in-frame clones and leaves some out. The repertoire holds 500,000 to 600,000 clones, with roughly nine tenths as singletons. Sequencing was carried out using peripheral blood. These TCRs come from a woman aged 45-65 years with COVID-19, enrolled during active disease. CDR3s include the opening cysteine and the closing phenylalanine or tryptophan.

cdr3_aa | j_call | v_call
CASRLAPGNYGYTF | TRBJ1-2 | TRBV12-2
CASSQSSGTQYF | TRBJ2-3 | TRBV3-1/TRBV3-2
CASSLDYGAGLTQYF | TRBJ2-5 | TRBV7-2
CASSPKVGGHTEAFF | TRBJ1-1 | TRBV4-2
CASSPARGFETEAFF | TRBJ1-1 | TRBV18
CASSYPDRLGYTF | TRBJ1-2 | TRBV6-5
CASSQDLGHLGKRSGGHEQYF | TRBJ2-7 | TRBV3-1/TRBV3-2
CASSLDQGQAFF | TRBJ1-1 | TRBV5-1
CASSQRAGTSGGRDEQFF | TRBJ2-1 | TRBV7-3
CASSLNGNTEAFF | TRBJ1-1 | TRBV12-3/TRBV12-4
CASSLGPGQAATDTQYF | TRBJ2-3 | TRBV5-1
CAWSVGGQGAREQYF | TRBJ2-7 | TRBV30
CASTRLGLSNQPQHF | TRBJ1-5 | TRBV5-6
CAWSPRGTDTQYF | TRBJ2-3 | TRBV30
CAWTGTGGNQPQHF | TRBJ1-5 | TRBV30
CASSQQGNTEAFF | TRBJ1-1 | TRBV19
CASSIRTSGTPGTGELFF | TRBJ2-2 | TRBV27
CASSPRVEDNEQFF | TRBJ2-1 | TRBV19
CAIRRTSGKGTDTQYF | TRBJ2-3 | TRBV10-3
CASSLRLAGINNEQFF | TRBJ2-1 | TRBV13
CASSFGVVSGNTIYF | TRBJ1-3 | TRBV5-8
CASSVERYNEQFF | TRBJ2-1 | TRBV9